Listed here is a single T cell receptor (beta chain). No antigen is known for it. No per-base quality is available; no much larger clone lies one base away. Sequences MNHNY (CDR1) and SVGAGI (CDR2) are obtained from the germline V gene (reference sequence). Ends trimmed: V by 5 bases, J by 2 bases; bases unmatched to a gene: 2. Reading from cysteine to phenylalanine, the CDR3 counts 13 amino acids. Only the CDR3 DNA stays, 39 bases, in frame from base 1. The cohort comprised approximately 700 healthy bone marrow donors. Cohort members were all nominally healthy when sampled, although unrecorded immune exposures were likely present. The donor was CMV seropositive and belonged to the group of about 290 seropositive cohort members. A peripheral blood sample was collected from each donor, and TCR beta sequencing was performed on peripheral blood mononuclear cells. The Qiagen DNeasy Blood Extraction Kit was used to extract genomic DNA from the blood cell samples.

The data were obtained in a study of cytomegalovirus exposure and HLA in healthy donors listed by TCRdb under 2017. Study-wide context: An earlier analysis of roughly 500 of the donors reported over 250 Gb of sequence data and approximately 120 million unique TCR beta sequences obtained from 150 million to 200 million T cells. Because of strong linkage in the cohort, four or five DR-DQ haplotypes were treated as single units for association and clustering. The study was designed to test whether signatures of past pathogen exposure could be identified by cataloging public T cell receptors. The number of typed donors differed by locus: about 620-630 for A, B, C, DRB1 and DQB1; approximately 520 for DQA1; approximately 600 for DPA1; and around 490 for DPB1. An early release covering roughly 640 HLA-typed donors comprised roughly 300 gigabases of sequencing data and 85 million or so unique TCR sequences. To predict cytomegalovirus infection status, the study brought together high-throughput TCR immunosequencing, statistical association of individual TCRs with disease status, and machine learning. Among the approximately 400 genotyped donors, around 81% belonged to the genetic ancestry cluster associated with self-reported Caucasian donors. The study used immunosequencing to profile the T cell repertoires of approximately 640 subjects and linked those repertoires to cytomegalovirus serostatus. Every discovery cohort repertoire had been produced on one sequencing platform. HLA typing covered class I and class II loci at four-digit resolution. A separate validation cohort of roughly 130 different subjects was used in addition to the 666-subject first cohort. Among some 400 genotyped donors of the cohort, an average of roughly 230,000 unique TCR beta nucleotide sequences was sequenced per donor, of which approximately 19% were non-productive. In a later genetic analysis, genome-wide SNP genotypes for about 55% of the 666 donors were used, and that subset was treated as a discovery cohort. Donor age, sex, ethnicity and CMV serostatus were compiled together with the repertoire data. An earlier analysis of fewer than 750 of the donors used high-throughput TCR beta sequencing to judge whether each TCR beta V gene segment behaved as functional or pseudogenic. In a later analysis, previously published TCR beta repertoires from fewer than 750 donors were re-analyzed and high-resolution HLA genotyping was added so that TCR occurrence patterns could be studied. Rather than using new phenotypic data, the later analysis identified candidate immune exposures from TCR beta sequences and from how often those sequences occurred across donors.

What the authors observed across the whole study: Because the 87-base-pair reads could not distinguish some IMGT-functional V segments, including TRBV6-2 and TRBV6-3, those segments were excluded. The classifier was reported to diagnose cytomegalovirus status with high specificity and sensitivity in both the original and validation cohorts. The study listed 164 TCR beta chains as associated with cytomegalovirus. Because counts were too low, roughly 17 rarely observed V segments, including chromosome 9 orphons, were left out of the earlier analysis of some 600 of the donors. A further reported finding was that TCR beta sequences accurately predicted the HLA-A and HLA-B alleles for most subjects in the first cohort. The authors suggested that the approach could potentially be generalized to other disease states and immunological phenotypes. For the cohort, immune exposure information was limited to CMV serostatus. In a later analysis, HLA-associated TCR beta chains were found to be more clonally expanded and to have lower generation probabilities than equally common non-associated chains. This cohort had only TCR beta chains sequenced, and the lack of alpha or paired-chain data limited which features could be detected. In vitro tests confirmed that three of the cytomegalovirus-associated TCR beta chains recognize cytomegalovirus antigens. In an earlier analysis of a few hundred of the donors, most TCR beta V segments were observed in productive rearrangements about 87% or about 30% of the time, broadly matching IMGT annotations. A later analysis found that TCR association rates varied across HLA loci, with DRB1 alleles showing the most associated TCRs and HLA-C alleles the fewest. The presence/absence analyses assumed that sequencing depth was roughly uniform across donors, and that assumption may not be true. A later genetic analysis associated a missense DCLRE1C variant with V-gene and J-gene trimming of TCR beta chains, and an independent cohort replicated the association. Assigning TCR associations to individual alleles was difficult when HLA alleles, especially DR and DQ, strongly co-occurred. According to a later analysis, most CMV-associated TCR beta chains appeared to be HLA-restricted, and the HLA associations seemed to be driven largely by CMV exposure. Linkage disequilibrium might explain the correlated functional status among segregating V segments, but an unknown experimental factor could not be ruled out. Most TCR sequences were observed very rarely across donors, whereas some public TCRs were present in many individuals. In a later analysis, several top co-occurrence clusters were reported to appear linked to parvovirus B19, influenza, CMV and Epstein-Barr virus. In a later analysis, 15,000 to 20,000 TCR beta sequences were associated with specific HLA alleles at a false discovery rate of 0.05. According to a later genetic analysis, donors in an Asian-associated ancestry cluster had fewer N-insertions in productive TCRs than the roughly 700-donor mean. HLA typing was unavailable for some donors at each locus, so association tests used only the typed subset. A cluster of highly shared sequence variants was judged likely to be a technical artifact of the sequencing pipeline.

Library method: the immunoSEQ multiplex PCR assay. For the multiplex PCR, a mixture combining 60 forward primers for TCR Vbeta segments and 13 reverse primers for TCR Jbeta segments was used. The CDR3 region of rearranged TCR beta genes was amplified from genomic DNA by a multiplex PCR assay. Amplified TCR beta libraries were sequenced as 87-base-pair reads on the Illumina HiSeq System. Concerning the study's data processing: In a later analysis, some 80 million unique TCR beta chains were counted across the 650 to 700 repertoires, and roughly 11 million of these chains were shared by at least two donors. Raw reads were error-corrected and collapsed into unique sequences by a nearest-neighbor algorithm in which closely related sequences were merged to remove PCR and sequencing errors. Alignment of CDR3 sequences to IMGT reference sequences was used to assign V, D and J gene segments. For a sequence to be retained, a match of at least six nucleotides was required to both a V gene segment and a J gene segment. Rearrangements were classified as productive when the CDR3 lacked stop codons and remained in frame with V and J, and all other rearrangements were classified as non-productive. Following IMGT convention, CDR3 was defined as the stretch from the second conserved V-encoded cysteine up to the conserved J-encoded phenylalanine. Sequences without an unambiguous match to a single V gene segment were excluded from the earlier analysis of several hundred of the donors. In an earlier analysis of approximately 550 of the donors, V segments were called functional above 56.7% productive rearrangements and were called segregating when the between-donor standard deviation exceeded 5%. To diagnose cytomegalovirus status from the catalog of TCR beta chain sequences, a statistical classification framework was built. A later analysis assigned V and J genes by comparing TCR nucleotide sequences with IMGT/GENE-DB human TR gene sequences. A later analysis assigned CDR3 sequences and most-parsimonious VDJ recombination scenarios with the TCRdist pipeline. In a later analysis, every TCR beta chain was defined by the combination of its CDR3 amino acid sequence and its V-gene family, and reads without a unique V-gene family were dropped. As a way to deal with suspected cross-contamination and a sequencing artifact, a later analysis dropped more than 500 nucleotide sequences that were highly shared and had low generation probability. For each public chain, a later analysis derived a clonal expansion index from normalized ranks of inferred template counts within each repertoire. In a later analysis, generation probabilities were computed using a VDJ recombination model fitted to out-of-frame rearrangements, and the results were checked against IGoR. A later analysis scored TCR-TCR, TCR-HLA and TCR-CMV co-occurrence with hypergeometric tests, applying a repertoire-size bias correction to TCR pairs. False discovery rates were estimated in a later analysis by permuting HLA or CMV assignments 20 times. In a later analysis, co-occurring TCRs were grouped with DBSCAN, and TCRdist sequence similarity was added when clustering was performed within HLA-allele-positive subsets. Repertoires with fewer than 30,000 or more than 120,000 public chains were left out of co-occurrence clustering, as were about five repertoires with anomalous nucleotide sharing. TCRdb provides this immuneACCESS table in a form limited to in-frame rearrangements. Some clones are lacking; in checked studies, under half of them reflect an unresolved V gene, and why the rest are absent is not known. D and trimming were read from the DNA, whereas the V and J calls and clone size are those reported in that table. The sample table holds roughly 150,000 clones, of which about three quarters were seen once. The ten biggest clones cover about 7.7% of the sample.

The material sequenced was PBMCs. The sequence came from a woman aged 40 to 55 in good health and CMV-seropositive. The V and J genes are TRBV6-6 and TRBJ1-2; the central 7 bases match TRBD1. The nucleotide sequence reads TGTGCCAGCAGTACAGGGGTAAACTATGGCTACACCTTC. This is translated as CASSTGVNYGYTF.